The clone carrying this T cell receptor (beta chain) was counted only a few times. Its cognate antigen is unknown. TCRdb's copy holds only in-frame clones and misses some; the assay was immunoSEQ multiplex PCR. The table has 80,000 to 95,000 clones, around 83% seen once. This sample stems from a study of radiotherapy plus CTLA-4 blockade in lung cancer. Notes on the study in general: The best prediction of response reportedly came from early blood T cell clone dynamics, with interferon-beta.

Focal radiation was given together with CTLA-4 blockade (ipilimumab) to patients with chemo-refractory metastatic non-small-cell lung cancer. The J segment lost 8 bases and the V segment lost 4 bases, leaving 10 bases of the junction unmatched. From germline, CDR1 is SGHRS and CDR2 YFSETQ. The CDR3 length is 17 residues. Source: peripheral blood, taken from a patient treated with radiotherapy plus ipilimumab. The clonotype was recovered from a human donor with non-small cell lung cancer who had stable disease on radiotherapy plus ipilimumab. V gene TRBV5-1 combines with J gene TRBJ2-3, with TRBD2 matching 16 bases. CDR3 coding DNA: TGCGCCAGCAGCATAGGGACTAGCGGGGGGGCCGGAAGTACGCAGTATTTT. Translated: CASSIGTSGGAGSTQYF.